Sequencing of this TCR beta chain was carried out in a study of beta chain features in type 1 diabetes. Points on this clone: What it binds is unknown.

Sampling consisted of one heparinised blood draw per donor, averaging around 100 mL. Sorted populations all had greater than 95% purity. Study findings and constraints: Patients with Type 1 diabetes showed moderately but significantly shorter TCRB CDR3s in all four CD4+ subsets.

Expressed TCRB transcripts got sequenced, as all isolated RNA was reverse transcribed. Assay: immunoSEQ multiplex PCR; the TCRdb copy retains only in-frame clones and omits some. The table shows hundreds of thousands of clones, with roughly 13% occurring only once. The CDR3 has 14 residues. The germline V gene has CDR1 SGHNT and CDR2 YENEEA. The V end lost 4 bases, the J end lost 8 bases, and 15 bases lay between the germline ends. The chain has TRBV11-3 and TRBJ2-1, with D perhaps being TRBD1 or TRBD2 (5 bases each). The receptor comes from a man aged 30-40 years in good health. Sequenced material: naive CD4+ T cells from blood. The DNA for the CDR3 is TGTGCCAGCAGCTCTTACGGGGACGACCATGAGCAGTTCTTC. It codes for CASSSYGDDHEQFF.